One sample yielded the 16 T cell receptor beta chains listed below, sequenced in a study of shared clonotypes between healthy human individuals (dated by TCRdb to the early 2020s). Libraries were prepared through the immunoSEQ multiplex PCR assay. TCRdb stores this immuneACCESS table with in-frame sequences only. Part of the clones is absent; in the studies checked, under half of the shortfall reflects unresolved V genes, and no reason is known for the rest. The sample table records just over 2,000,000 clones; approximately 94% of these occur just once. The ten largest clones take up roughly 1% of the sample. For the CD8 naive samples, CD45RO-negative cells were positively selected for CCR7, yielding a CD45RA+CCR7+ population from which TemRA cells were excluded. The sample consisted of naive CD8+ T cells sorted from blood. The meaning of the sample's cell subset or site label: CD45RA+CCR7+. Source of these receptors: a man between 18 and 35 years old in good health.

In its sample, this clone was seen a few times. This chain connects TRBV6-5 to TRBJ1-2, with D possibly TRBD1 on 5 matching bases. Per the germline V gene, CDR1 is MNHEY and CDR2 is SVGAGI. The CDR3 loop spans 14 amino acids. V lost 5 bases and J 6 bases, leaving 16 bases between the germline ends. DNA for the CDR3: TGTGCCAGCAGTGGGGGTCGAACCTTCGATGGCTACACCTTC. Protein: CASSGGRTFDGYTF.

The V gene is TRBV6-5, the J gene TRBJ2-7, with D maybe TRBD1 (6 bases). Germline values: CDR1 MNHEY, CDR2 SVGAGI. The CDR3 totals 15 residues. The V gene lost 6 bases and the J gene lost 4 bases, with 19 bases spanning the gap. CDR3 amino acids: CASRQYRAPLYEQYF. The CDR3 DNA reads TGTGCCAGCAGACAATACAGGGCCCCTCTTTACGAGCAGTACTTC.

The chain is built from TRBV5-6 and TRBJ1-3; TRBD1 aligns across 7 bases. Germline loops: CDR1 SGHDT, CDR2 YYEEEE. The CDR3 covers 16 residues. The ends lost 3 bases at V and 9 bases at J; junction bases unmatched: 15. The CDR3 coding sequence is TGTGCCAGCAGCTCCGGGACAGAGGGCCTCGGCGTCACCATATATTTT. This sequence encodes CASSSGTEGLGVTIYF.

The V call is TRBV9, the J call TRBJ2-1, with 11 bases that match TRBD1. The junction had 4 bases not matched to a gene; V was cut back by 4 bases and J by 7 bases. From germline, CDR1 is SGDLS and CDR2 YYNGEE. CDR3 size: 14 residues. Here the CDR3 DNA reads TGTGCCAGCAGCCCCGGGACAGGGGGAAATGAGCAGTTCTTC. It yields the protein CASSPGTGGNEQFF.

V and J are TRBV2 and TRBJ1-1; D gene unclear. Trimming removed 6 bases at V and 4 bases at J, with 15 bases between. The germline gives CDR1 SNHLY, CDR2 FYNNEI. The CDR3 is made up of 14 amino acids. The CDR3 loop reads CASRVDTLSTEAFF. In DNA form, the CDR3 reads TGTGCCAGCAGAGTAGACACTTTGTCCACTGAAGCTTTCTTT.

The chain is built from TRBV15 and TRBJ2-1; perhaps TRBD2 as D (7 bases). Trimming left V 5 bases short and J 4 bases short, with 18 bases between. From germline, CDR1 is LNHNV and CDR2 YYDKDF (reference sequence). The CDR3 is 16 residues long. This CDR3 is CATSVGGLAAYNEQFF. The DNA for the CDR3 is TGTGCCACCAGCGTCGGGGGGCTAGCGGCTTACAATGAGCAGTTCTTC.

This clone has only one observation. The J gene is TRBJ2-7, the V gene TRBV7-8, with D possibly being TRBD1 (5 bases). Trimming left V 6 bases short and J 5 bases short, with 11 bases between. CDR1 SGHVS and CDR2 FQNEAQ come from the germline V gene. The CDR3 is made up of 12 amino acids. Here the CDR3 DNA reads TGTGCCAGCAGGCAAGGGGTAGACGAGCAGTACTTC. Its translation is CASRQGVDEQYF.

This chain links TRBV19 with TRBJ2-5; the match to TRBD2 covers 12 bases. Per the germline V gene, CDR1 is LNHDA and CDR2 is SQIVND (reference sequence). This CDR3 region has 16 residues. After removal of 5 bases from V and 5 bases from J, the junction contained 9 bases not matched to a gene. The CDR3: CASSPRLAGAGETQYF. The CDR3 DNA reads TGTGCCAGTAGTCCGAGACTAGCGGGGGCCGGGGAGACCCAGTACTTC.

The chain is built from TRBV2 and TRBJ1-2, with 7 positions matching TRBD1. Germline CDR1 SNHLY, CDR2 FYNNEI. With V trimmed by 7 bases and J by 2 bases, 7 bases remained unmatched. This CDR3 has 14 residues. The CDR3: CASTGRDRNYGYTF. For the CDR3, the DNA is TGTGCCAGCACCGGGAGGGACAGAAACTATGGCTACACCTTC. The full variable domain, rest sourced from reference TRBV2 and TRBJ1-2, is EPEVTQTPSHQVTQMGQEVILRCVPISNHLYFYWYRQILGQKVEFLVSFYNNEISEKSEIFDDQFSVERPDGSNFTLKIRSTKLEDSAMYFCASTGRDRNYGYTFGSGTRLTVV.

This chain uses TRBV10-3 with TRBJ1-3, with a tentative D call TRBD1 (5 bases). The germline V and J ends were trimmed by 0 bases and 0 bases, with 9 bases remaining between them. Germline CDR1 reads ENHRY; CDR2 reads SYGVKD. This CDR3 is built from 16 residues. CDR3 DNA: TGTGCCATCAGTGAGTCAACAGGATTCTCTGGAAACACCATATATTTT. This gives the protein CAISESTGFSGNTIYF.

In the case of this clone: The sample carries other DNA sequences with the same CDR3. The CDR3 region is CASSLVGQSYEQYF. Written as DNA, the CDR3 is TGTGCCAGCAGCTTAGTCGGGCAAAGTTACGAGCAGTACTTC. The genes are TRBV7-2 and TRBJ2-7; D is ambiguous. V lost 1 base and J 4 bases, leaving 11 bases between the germline ends. CDR1 and CDR2 (germline): SGHTA, FQGNSA. There are 14 residues in the CDR3.

The chain employs TRBV27 and TRBJ2-1; D is unclear. Deletions cut 0 bases from V and 6 bases from J, with 21 bases between. The germline CDR1 and CDR2 sequences are MNHEY and SMNVEV (reference sequence). CDR3 length equals 18 residues. The CDR3 nucleotides are TGTGCCAGCAGTTTATCGAAAGAGTCCTTCCATTACGGCAATGAGCAGTTCTTC. The encoded protein is CASSLSKESFHYGNEQFF.

This chain links TRBV4-1 with TRBJ2-2, with TRBD2 as a possible D gene (5 bases). Trimming pared 5 bases from V and 0 bases from J, leaving 13 bases between. The CDR3 loop spans 16 amino acids. Germline CDR1 MGHRA, CDR2 YSYEKL. CDR3 region: CASSSTGITNTGELFF. CDR3 DNA sequence: TGCGCCAGCAGCTCAACCGGGATAACGAACACCGGGGAGCTGTTTTTT.

The rearrangement joins TRBV19 to TRBJ2-1; 11 bases line up with TRBD2. The CDR3 covers 16 residues. The V and J ends lost 5 bases and 3 bases, in that order; junction bases with no gene match: 6. The germline V gene has CDR1 LNHDA and CDR2 SQIVND (reference sequence). This CDR3 reads CASSRLAGWGYNEQFF. CDR3 DNA: TGTGCCAGTAGTCGACTAGCGGGATGGGGCTACAATGAGCAGTTCTTC.

CDR3 nucleotide sequence: TGTGCCAGCAGCGTAGACATCGACAGGGAAAGTGCCGGGGAGCTGTTTTTT. Translated: CASSVDIDRESAGELFF. The genes are TRBV9 and TRBJ2-2; 7 positions match TRBD1. The V gene's germline CDR1 is SGDLS and CDR2 YYNGEE. With 0 bases clipped from V and 6 bases from J, the junction kept 11 bases outside the gene matches. The CDR3 runs 17 residues.

The chain carries TRBV2 and TRBJ1-6; no reliable D call. The germline gives CDR1 SNHLY, CDR2 FYNNEI. The CDR3 covers 15 residues. Trimming took 1 base from V and 4 from J, leaving 8 bases between them. As DNA, the CDR3 is TGTGCCAGCAGTGAAGGGATACGGTATAATTCACCCCTCCACTTT. Protein: CASSEGIRYNSPLHF.